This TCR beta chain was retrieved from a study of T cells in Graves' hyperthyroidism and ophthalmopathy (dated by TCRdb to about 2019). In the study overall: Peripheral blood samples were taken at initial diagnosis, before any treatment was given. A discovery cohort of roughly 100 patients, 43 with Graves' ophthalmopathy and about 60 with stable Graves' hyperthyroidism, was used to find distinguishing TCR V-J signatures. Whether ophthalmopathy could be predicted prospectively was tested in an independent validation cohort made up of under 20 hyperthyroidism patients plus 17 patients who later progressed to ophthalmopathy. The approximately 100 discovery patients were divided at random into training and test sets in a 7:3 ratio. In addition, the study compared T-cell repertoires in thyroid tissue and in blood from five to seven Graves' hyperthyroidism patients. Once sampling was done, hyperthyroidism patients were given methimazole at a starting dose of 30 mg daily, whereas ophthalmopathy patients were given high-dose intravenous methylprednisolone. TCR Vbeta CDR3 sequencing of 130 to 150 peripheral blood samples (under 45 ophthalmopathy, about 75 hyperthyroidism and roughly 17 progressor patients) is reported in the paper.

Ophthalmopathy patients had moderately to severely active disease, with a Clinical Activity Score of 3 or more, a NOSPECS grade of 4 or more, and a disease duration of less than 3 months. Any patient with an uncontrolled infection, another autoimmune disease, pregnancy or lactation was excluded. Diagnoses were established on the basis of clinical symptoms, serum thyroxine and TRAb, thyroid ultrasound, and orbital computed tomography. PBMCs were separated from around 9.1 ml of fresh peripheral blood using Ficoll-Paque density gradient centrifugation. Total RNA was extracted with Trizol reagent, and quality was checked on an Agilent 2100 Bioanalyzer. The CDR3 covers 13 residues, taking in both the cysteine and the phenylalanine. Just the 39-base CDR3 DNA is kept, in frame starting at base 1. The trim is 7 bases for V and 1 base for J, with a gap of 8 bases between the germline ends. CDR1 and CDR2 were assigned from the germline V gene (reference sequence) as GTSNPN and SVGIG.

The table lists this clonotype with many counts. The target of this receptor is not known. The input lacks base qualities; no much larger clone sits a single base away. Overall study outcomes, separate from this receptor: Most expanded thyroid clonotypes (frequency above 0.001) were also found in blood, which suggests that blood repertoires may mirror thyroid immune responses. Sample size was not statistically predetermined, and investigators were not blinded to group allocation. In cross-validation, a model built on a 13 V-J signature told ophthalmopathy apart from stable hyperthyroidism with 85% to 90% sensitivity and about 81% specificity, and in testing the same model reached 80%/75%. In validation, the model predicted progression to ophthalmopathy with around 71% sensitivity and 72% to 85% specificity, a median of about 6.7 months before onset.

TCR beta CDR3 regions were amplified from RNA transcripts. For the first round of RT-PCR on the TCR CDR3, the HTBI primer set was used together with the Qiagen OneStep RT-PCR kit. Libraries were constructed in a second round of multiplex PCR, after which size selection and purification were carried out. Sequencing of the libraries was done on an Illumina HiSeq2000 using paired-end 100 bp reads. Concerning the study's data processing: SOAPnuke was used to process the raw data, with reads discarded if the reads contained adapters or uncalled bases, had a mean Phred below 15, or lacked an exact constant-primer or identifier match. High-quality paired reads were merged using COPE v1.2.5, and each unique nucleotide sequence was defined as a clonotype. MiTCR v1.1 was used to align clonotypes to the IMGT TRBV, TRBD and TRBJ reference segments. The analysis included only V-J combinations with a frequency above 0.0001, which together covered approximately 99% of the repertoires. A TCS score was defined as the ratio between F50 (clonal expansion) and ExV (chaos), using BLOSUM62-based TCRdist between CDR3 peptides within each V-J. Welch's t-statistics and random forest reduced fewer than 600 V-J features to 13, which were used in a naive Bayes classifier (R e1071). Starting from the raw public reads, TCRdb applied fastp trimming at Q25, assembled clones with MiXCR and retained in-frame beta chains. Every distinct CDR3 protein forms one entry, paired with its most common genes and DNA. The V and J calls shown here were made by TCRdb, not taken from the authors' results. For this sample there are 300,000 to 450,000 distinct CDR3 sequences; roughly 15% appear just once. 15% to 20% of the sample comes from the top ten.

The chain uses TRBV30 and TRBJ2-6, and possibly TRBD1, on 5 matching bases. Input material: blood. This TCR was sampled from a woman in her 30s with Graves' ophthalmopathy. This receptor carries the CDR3 CASPGSGANVLTF. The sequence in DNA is TGTGCCTCCCCAGGGTCTGGGGCCAACGTCCTGACTTTC.